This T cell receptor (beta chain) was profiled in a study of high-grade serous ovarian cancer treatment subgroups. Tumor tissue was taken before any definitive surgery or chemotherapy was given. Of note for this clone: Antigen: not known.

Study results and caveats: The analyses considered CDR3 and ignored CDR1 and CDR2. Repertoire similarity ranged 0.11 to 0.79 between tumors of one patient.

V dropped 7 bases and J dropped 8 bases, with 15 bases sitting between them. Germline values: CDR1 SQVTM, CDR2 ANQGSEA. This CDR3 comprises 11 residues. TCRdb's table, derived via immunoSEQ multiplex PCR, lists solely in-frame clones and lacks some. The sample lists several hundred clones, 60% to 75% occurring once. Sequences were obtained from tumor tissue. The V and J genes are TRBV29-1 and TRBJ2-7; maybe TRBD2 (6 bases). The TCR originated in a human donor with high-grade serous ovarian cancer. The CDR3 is CSARGGDKQYF. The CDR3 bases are TGCAGCGCCCGTGGAGGGGATAAGCAGTACTTC.